The following is a T cell receptor (beta chain) sequence with its context. Measured with immunoSEQ multiplex PCR; TCRdb has only the in-frame clones, and not every one. The sample lists 300,000 to 450,000 clones, approximately 90% occurring once. These data are taken from a study of Ad26.COV2.S vaccination and SARS-CoV-2 variants. Germline V CDR1 and CDR2: SNHLY, FYNNEI. This CDR3 contains 14 residues. Trimming removed 5 bases from V and 4 bases from J, with 14 bases in between. The receptor was derived from a human donor who had recovered from COVID-19. The chain combines TRBV2 with TRBJ1-1; possibly TRBD1 for D (6 bases). This material consisted of peripheral blood, taken after recovery from COVID-19. The CDR3 sequence: CASSPWRGATEAFF. CDR3 nucleotide sequence: TGTGCCAGCAGTCCCTGGAGGGGGGCCACTGAAGCTTTCTTT.